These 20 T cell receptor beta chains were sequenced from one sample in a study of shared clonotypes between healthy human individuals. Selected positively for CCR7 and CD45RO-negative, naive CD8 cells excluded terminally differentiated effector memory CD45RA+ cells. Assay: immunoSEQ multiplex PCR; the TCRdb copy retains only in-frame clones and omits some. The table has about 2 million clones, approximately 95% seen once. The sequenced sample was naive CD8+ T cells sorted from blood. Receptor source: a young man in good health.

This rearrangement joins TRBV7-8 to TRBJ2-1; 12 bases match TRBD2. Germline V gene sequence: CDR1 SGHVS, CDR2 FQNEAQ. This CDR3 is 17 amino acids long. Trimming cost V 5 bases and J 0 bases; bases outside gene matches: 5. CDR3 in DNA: TGTGCCAGCAGCCACGGACTAGCGGGGAGCTCCTACAATGAGCAGTTCTTC. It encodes CASSHGLAGSSYNEQFF.

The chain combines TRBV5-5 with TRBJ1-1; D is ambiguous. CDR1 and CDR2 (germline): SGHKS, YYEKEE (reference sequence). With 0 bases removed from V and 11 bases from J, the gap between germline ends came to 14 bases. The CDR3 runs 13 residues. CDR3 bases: TGTGCCAGCAGCTTGGGGCAGGTGACCATCGCTTTCTTT. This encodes CASSLGQVTIAFF.

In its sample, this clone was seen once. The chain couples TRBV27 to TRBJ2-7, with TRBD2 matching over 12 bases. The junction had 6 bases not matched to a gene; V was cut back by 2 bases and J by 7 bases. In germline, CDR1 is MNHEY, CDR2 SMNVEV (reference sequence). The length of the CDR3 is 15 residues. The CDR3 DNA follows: TGTGCCAGCAGTTTACAAGGACTAGCGGGATGGGAGCAGTACTTC. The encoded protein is CASSLQGLAGWEQYF.

The DNA of the CDR3 is TGCGCCAGCAGCTTGCGGGGACAGGGTGTCTATGGCTACACCTTC. Translating it yields CASSLRGQGVYGYTF. This chain joins TRBV5-1 and TRBJ1-2; 9 bases line up with TRBD1. The J segment lost 4 bases and the V segment lost 1 base, leaving 5 bases of the junction unmatched. The length of the CDR3 is 15 residues. The germline CDR1 and CDR2 sequences are SGHRS and YFSETQ.

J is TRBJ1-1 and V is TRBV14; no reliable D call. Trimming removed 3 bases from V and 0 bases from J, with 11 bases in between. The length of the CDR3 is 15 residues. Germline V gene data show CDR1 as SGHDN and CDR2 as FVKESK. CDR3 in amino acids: CASSQTVVLNTEAFF. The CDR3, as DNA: TGTGCCAGCAGCCAGACTGTCGTATTGAACACTGAAGCTTTCTTT.

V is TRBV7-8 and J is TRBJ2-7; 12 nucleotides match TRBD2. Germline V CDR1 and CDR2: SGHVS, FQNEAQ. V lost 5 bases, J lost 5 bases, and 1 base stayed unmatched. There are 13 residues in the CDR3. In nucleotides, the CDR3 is TGTGCCAGCAGCACTAGCGGGAGGCACGAGCAGTACTTC. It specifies CASSTSGRHEQYF.

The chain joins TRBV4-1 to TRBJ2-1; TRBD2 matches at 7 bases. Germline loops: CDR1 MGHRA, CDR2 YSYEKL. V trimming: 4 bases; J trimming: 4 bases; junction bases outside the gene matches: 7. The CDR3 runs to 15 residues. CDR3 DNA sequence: TGCGCCAGCAGCCCGCCGGGACTATCTTACAATGAGCAGTTCTTC. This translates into CASSPPGLSYNEQFF.

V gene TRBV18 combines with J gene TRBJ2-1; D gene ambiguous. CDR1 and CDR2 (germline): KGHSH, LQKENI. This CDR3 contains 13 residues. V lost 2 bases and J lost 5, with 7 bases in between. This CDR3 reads CASSPGVNNEQFF. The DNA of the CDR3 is TGTGCCAGCTCACCAGGAGTGAACAATGAGCAGTTCTTC.

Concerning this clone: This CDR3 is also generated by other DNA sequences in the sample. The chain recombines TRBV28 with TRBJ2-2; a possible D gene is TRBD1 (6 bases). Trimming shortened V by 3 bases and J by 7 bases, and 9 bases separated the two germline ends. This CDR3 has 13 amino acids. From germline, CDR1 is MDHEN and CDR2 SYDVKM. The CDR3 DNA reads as TGTGCCAGCAGTTTCAGGGGTGGCGGGGAGCTGTTTTTT. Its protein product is CASSFRGGGELFF.

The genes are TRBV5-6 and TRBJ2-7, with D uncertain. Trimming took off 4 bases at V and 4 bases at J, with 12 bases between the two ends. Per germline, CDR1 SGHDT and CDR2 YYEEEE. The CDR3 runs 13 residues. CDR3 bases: TGTGCCAGCAGCCCGGCGGAGCTGTACGAGCAGTACTTC. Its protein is CASSPAELYEQYF.

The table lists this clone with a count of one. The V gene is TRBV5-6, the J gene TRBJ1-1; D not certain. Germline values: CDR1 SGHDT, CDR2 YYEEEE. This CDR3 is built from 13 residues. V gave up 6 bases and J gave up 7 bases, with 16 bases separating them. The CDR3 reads CASIRKGYHEAFF. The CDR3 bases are TGTGCCAGCATTCGAAAGGGTTACCATGAAGCTTTCTTT.

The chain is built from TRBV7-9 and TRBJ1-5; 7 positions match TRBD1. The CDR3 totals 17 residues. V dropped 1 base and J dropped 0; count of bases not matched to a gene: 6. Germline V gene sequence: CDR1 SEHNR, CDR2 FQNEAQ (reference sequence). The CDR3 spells CASSLGQGGISNQPQHF. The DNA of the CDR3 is TGTGCCAGCAGCTTAGGACAGGGAGGCATTAGCAATCAGCCCCAGCATTTT.

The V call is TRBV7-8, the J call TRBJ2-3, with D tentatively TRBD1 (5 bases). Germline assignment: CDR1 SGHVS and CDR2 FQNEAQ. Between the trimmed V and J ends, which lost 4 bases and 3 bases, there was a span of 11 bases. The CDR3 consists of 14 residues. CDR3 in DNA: TGTGCCAGCAGCTCGATGCAGGGAACAGATACGCAGTATTTT. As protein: CASSSMQGTDTQYF.

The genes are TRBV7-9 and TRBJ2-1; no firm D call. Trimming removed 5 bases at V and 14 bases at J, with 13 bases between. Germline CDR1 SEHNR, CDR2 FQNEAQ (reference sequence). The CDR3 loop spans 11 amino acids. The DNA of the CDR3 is TGTGCCAGCAGCCATCCTACCGTTGAGTTCTTC. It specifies CASSHPTVEFF.

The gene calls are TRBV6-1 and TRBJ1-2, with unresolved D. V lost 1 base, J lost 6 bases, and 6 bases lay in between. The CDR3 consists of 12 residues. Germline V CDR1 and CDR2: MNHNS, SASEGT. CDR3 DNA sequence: TGTGCCAGCAGTGAAGGCCCGAATGGCTACACCTTC. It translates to CASSEGPNGYTF.

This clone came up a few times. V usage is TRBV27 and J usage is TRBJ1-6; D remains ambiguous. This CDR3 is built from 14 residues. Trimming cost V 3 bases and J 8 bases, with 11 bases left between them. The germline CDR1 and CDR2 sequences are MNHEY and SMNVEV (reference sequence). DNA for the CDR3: TGTGCCAGCAGTTTGGTCGGGTCTTATTCACCCCTCCACTTT. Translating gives CASSLVGSYSPLHF.

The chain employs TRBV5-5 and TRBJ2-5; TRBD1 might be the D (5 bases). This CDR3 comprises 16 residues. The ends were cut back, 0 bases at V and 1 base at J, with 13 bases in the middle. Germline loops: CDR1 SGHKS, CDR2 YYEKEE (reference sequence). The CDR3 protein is CASSLADTSLQETQYF. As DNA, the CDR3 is TGTGCCAGCAGCTTGGCGGACACAAGCCTCCAAGAGACCCAGTACTTC. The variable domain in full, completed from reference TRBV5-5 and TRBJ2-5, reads DAGVTQSPTHLIKTRGQQVTLRCSPISGHKSVSWYQQVLGQGPQFIFQYYEKEERGRGNFPDRFSARQFPNYSSELNVNALLLGDSALYLCASSLADTSLQETQYFGPGTRLLVL.

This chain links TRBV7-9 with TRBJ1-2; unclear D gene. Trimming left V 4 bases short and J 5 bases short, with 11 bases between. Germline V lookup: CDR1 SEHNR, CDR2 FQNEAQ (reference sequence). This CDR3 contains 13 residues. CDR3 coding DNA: TGTGCCAGCAGCTCCGCAGATTTTTATGGCTACACCTTC. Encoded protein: CASSSADFYGYTF.

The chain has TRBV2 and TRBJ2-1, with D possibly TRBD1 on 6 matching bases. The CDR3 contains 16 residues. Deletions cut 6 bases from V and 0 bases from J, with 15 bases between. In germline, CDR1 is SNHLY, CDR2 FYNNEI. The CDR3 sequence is CASRSGQTYSYNEQFF. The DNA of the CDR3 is TGTGCCAGCAGATCCGGACAGACTTACTCCTACAATGAGCAGTTCTTC. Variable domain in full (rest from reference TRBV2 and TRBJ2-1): EPEVTQTPSHQVTQMGQEVILRCVPISNHLYFYWYRQILGQKVEFLVSFYNNEISEKSEIFDDQFSVERPDGSNFTLKIRSTKLEDSAMYFCASRSGQTYSYNEQFFGPGTRLTVL.

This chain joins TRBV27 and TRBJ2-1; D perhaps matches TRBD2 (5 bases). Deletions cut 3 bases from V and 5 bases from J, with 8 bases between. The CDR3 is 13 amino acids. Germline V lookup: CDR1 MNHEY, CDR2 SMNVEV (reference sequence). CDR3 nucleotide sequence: TGTGCCAGCAGTTTTGCTAGCCACAATGAGCAGTTCTTC. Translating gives CASSFASHNEQFF.